This T cell receptor beta chain is from a study of cytomegalovirus exposure and HLA in healthy donors. Study outcomes and limitations: In an earlier analysis, productive rearrangement rates for most beta V segments clustered near 87% or 30%. In a later analysis, V- and J-gene trimming of beta chains associated with a DCLRE1C missense variant, replicated independently.

A word on this clone: Its antigen remains unknown.

PCR employed 60 Vbeta and 13 Jbeta primers. The protocol was immunoSEQ multiplex PCR, while the TCRdb copy is restricted to in-frame clones and leaves out a portion. Of tens of thousands of clones listed, around 78% are singletons. The germline CDR1 and CDR2 sequences are SGHTS and YDEGEE. V lost 5 bases and J lost 6, with 11 bases in between. This CDR3 is built from 12 residues. This sequence originates from a man aged 35 to 55 in good health and CMV-seronegative. Material: PBMCs. The V call is TRBV5-8, the J call TRBJ1-1; D is possibly TRBD1 (5 bases). The CDR3 region has the DNA TGTGCCAGCAGACAGGAACTGTCTGAAGCTTTCTTT. Protein: CASRQELSEAFF.